This T cell receptor beta chain is drawn from a study of OX40 agonist ivuxolimab in advanced cancers. Study context: A mean age of approximately 58 years, range about 23 to 80, was recorded, and over 65% were male. Previous treatment with anti-PD-1, anti-PD-L1 or anti-CTLA-4 therapy was allowed; about 40% had received some. Whole-study findings and limits: Both CD4+ and CD8+ T cell populations in blood had undergone clonal expansion by week 6 at 0.1 to 3.0 mg/kg. Several nonresponders also turned out to have low normalized T-cell clonal expansion.

V lost 5 bases and J 7 bases, leaving 15 bases between the germline ends. The CDR3 totals 13 residues. Germline lookup yields CDR1 LNHDA and CDR2 SQIVND (reference sequence). Here immunoSEQ multiplex PCR was the method, and the copy in TCRdb shows in-frame clones only, minus some. The table includes tens of thousands of clones, 70% to 90% detected once. Regarding this clone: What it binds is not known.

This sequence was found in an adult with an advanced solid tumor such as melanoma, head and neck, liver or kidney cancer. The chain links TRBV19 to TRBJ2-7; no clear D. The sequences come from CD4+ or CD8+ T cells sorted from blood, collected in a trial of the OX40 agonist ivuxolimab. The CDR3 region is CASSPQALEEQYF. The CDR3 DNA follows: TGTGCCAGTAGTCCCCAAGCATTGGAAGAGCAGTACTTC.